This is a list of T cell receptor beta chains from one sample in a study of T cell repertoires in cytomegalovirus infection. Their target antigens are unknown. TCRdb re-called the reads with MiXCR, one entry per CDR3 protein. The sample contains about 570,000 distinct CDR3 sequences, almost 40% of which appear only once. Sequencing used cultured PBMCs, obtained from culture after CMV antigen stimulation. The receptors were gathered from a human donor in good health (CMV status not recorded). Some clones in this sample may be carry-over from other donors' samples. Both conserved end residues are part of each CDR3. Fields, in order: clone size, J gene, D gene, V gene, CDR3 protein, CDR3 DNA. The D gene is left open where the match is weak. A clone size is listed for some rows: how often the clone was seen (once, few, many), or a class if it is expanded.

clone size: NA
J gene: TRBJ1-5
D gene: NA
V gene: TRBV7-9
CDR3 protein: CASSLGERPQHF
CDR3 DNA: TGTGCCAGCAGCTTAGGGGAACGGCCCCAGCATTTT

clone size: NA
J gene: TRBJ2-7
D gene: NA
V gene: TRBV9
CDR3 protein: CASSVVASSLLYEQYF
CDR3 DNA: TGTGCCAGCAGCGTAGTTGCCTCCTCACTACTATACGAGCAGTACTTC

clone size: NA
J gene: TRBJ2-3
D gene: TRBD2
V gene: TRBV7-2
CDR3 protein: CASSFTGLAGGADTQYF
CDR3 DNA: TGTGCCAGCAGCTTTACGGGACTAGCGGGAGGGGCGGATACGCAGTATTTT

clone size: once
J gene: TRBJ2-3
D gene: TRBD1
V gene: TRBV7-2
CDR3 protein: CASNIDRDRVPDTQYF
CDR3 DNA: TGTGCCAGCAATATCGACCGGGACAGGGTGCCAGATACGCAGTATTTT

clone size: few
J gene: TRBJ2-5
D gene: NA
V gene: TRBV6-1
CDR3 protein: CASSPHIDGTVTQYF
CDR3 DNA: TGTGCCAGCAGCCCTCATATAGACGGGACGGTGACCCAGTACTTC

clone size: NA
J gene: TRBJ2-5
D gene: TRBD2
V gene: TRBV7-9
CDR3 protein: CASSSQRTSGTETQYF
CDR3 DNA: TGTGCCAGCAGCTCTCAGCGGACTAGCGGGACTGAGACCCAGTACTTC

clone size: few
J gene: TRBJ2-5
D gene: TRBD2
V gene: TRBV12-3/TRBV12-4
CDR3 protein: CASSKTSGETQYF
CDR3 DNA: TGTGCCAGCAGTAAGACTAGCGGAGAGACCCAGTACTTC

clone size: few
J gene: TRBJ1-1
D gene: TRBD1
V gene: TRBV7-2
CDR3 protein: CASSSGTGDTEAFF
CDR3 DNA: TGTGCCAGCAGCTCCGGGACAGGGGACACTGAAGCTTTCTTT

clone size: NA
J gene: TRBJ1-6
D gene: NA
V gene: TRBV20-1
CDR3 protein: CSATHYPYNSPLHF
CDR3 DNA: TGCAGTGCTACTCACTACCCCTATAATTCACCCCTCCACTTT

clone size: few
J gene: TRBJ1-5
D gene: NA
V gene: TRBV4-1
CDR3 protein: CASSQVFISGRRNQPQHF
CDR3 DNA: TGCGCCAGCAGCCAAGTTTTTATTTCGGGCCGAAGGAATCAGCCCCAGCATTTT

clone size: NA
J gene: TRBJ2-5
D gene: NA
V gene: TRBV29-1
CDR3 protein: CSVEPRETQYF
CDR3 DNA: TGCAGCGTTGAACCTCGGGAGACCCAGTACTTC

clone size: few
J gene: TRBJ1-1
D gene: NA
V gene: TRBV7-2
CDR3 protein: CASSLFWRTEAFF
CDR3 DNA: TGTGCCAGCAGCTTATTCTGGAGGACTGAAGCTTTCTTT

clone size: many
J gene: TRBJ1-6
D gene: NA
V gene: TRBV12-3/TRBV12-4
CDR3 protein: CASSHSTREGSPLHF
CDR3 DNA: TGTGCCAGCAGCCATTCGACGAGGGAAGGCTCACCCCTCCACTTT

clone size: few
J gene: TRBJ2-1
D gene: NA
V gene: TRBV6-2/TRBV6-3
CDR3 protein: CASHPAVYNEQFF
CDR3 DNA: TGTGCCAGCCACCCAGCGGTATACAATGAGCAGTTCTTC

clone size: few
J gene: TRBJ2-7
D gene: NA
V gene: TRBV10-2
CDR3 protein: CASSELATADYEQYF
CDR3 DNA: TGCGCCAGCAGTGAGCTTGCGACAGCGGACTACGAGCAGTACTTC

clone size: NA
J gene: TRBJ2-7
D gene: NA
V gene: TRBV7-2
CDR3 protein: CASSRQRSAYEQYF
CDR3 DNA: TGTGCCAGCAGCCGACAGAGAAGCGCCTACGAGCAGTACTTC

clone size: NA
J gene: TRBJ1-1
D gene: NA
V gene: TRBV6-2/TRBV6-3
CDR3 protein: CASSYGRRAFF
CDR3 DNA: TGTGCCAGCAGTTACGGGCGTCGGGCTTTCTTT

clone size: few
J gene: TRBJ2-1
D gene: NA
V gene: TRBV20-1
CDR3 protein: CSASDRQSYNEQFF
CDR3 DNA: TGCAGTGCCTCCGACAGGCAGAGTTACAATGAGCAGTTCTTC

clone size: NA
J gene: TRBJ2-7
D gene: NA
V gene: TRBV12-3/TRBV12-4
CDR3 protein: CASSQQVNEQYF
CDR3 DNA: TGTGCCAGCAGTCAACAGGTTAACGAGCAGTACTTC

clone size: few
J gene: TRBJ2-7
D gene: NA
V gene: TRBV7-9
CDR3 protein: CASSLSSTFSSYEQYF
CDR3 DNA: TGTGCCAGCAGCTTATCTTCGACATTCAGCTCCTACGAGCAGTACTTC

clone size: NA
J gene: TRBJ2-3
D gene: TRBD2
V gene: TRBV12-3/TRBV12-4
CDR3 protein: CASSTSGGIDTQYF
CDR3 DNA: TGTGCCAGCAGCACTAGCGGGGGGATAGATACGCAGTATTTT

clone size: NA
J gene: TRBJ1-1
D gene: NA
V gene: TRBV28
CDR3 protein: CASTWGGTEAFF
CDR3 DNA: TGTGCCAGCACTTGGGGAGGCACTGAAGCTTTCTTT

clone size: NA
J gene: TRBJ2-5
D gene: NA
V gene: TRBV15
CDR3 protein: CATSRLTTGETQYF
CDR3 DNA: TGTGCCACCAGCAGGCTCACCACCGGAGAGACCCAGTACTTC

clone size: few
J gene: TRBJ2-7
D gene: NA
V gene: TRBV6-5
CDR3 protein: CASGRGISEQYF
CDR3 DNA: TGTGCCAGCGGGAGAGGTATCAGCGAGCAGTACTTC

clone size: NA
J gene: TRBJ2-2
D gene: NA
V gene: TRBV27
CDR3 protein: CASSFGVNTGELFF
CDR3 DNA: TGTGCCAGCAGTTTCGGGGTGAATACCGGGGAGCTGTTTTTT

clone size: NA
J gene: TRBJ1-5
D gene: NA
V gene: TRBV6-6
CDR3 protein: CASQHGNQPQHF
CDR3 DNA: TGTGCCAGCCAGCACGGGAATCAGCCCCAGCATTTT

clone size: few
J gene: TRBJ2-1
D gene: NA
V gene: TRBV20-1
CDR3 protein: CSARDLVSRDGTVGDEQFF
CDR3 DNA: TGCAGTGCTAGAGATCTGGTTTCACGGGACGGAACGGTTGGGGATGAGCAGTTCTTC

clone size: NA
J gene: TRBJ2-2
D gene: NA
V gene: TRBV12-3/TRBV12-4
CDR3 protein: CASREGSGANTGELFF
CDR3 DNA: TGTGCCAGCCGAGAGGGTTCAGGGGCGAACACCGGGGAGCTGTTTTTT

clone size: NA
J gene: TRBJ1-5
D gene: NA
V gene: TRBV4-1
CDR3 protein: CASSQGAAQPQPQHF
CDR3 DNA: TGCGCCAGCAGCCAAGGGGCGGCACAGCCGCAGCCCCAGCATTTT

clone size: NA
J gene: TRBJ2-1
D gene: TRBD2
V gene: TRBV19
CDR3 protein: CASTPSGTYNEQFF
CDR3 DNA: TGTGCCAGTACCCCTAGCGGGACCTACAATGAGCAGTTCTTC

clone size: once
J gene: TRBJ2-1
D gene: NA
V gene: TRBV18
CDR3 protein: CASSPSMDHTNEQFF
CDR3 DNA: TGTGCCAGCTCACCAAGCATGGACCACACCAATGAGCAGTTCTTC

clone size: NA
J gene: TRBJ1-2
D gene: TRBD1
V gene: TRBV7-2
CDR3 protein: CASSLVAGGGGYTF
CDR3 DNA: TGTGCCAGCAGCTTAGTCGCAGGGGGTGGCGGCTACACCTTC

clone size: NA
J gene: TRBJ1-2
D gene: NA
V gene: TRBV10-3
CDR3 protein: CAISGAGRGDYGYTF
CDR3 DNA: TGTGCCATCAGTGGAGCGGGCCGGGGAGACTATGGCTACACCTTC

clone size: few
J gene: TRBJ2-5
D gene: TRBD2
V gene: TRBV29-1
CDR3 protein: CSVGGLAGQETQYF
CDR3 DNA: TGCAGCGTCGGGGGACTAGCGGGCCAAGAGACCCAGTACTTC

clone size: NA
J gene: TRBJ1-1
D gene: NA
V gene: TRBV6-6
CDR3 protein: CASSYSKTEAFF
CDR3 DNA: TGTGCCAGCAGTTACTCCAAGACTGAAGCTTTCTTT

clone size: few
J gene: TRBJ1-6
D gene: NA
V gene: TRBV25-1
CDR3 protein: CASSEFLGTNSPLHF
CDR3 DNA: TGTGCCAGCAGTGAATTTCTTGGAACGAATTCACCCCTCCACTTT

clone size: NA
J gene: TRBJ2-1
D gene: NA
V gene: TRBV6-6
CDR3 protein: CASSYWSGQGNEQFF
CDR3 DNA: TGTGCCAGCAGTTACTGGTCGGGACAAGGCAATGAGCAGTTCTTC

clone size: NA
J gene: TRBJ2-3
D gene: TRBD2
V gene: TRBV7-2
CDR3 protein: CASSSTSGGDPDTQYF
CDR3 DNA: TGTGCCAGCAGCTCAACTAGCGGGGGGGACCCAGATACGCAGTATTTT

clone size: few
J gene: TRBJ2-1
D gene: TRBD2
V gene: TRBV24-1
CDR3 protein: CATSEAGTSGSYNEQFF
CDR3 DNA: TGTGCCACCAGTGAAGCCGGGACTAGCGGTTCCTACAATGAGCAGTTCTTC

clone size: NA
J gene: TRBJ2-4
D gene: NA
V gene: TRBV6-4
CDR3 protein: CASSLSRGAKNIQYF
CDR3 DNA: TGTGCCAGCAGTCTTTCGAGGGGAGCCAAAAACATTCAGTACTTC

clone size: NA
J gene: TRBJ2-3
D gene: NA
V gene: TRBV19
CDR3 protein: CASSNRREGDTQYF
CDR3 DNA: TGTGCCAGTAGTAACCGTCGAGAAGGAGATACGCAGTATTTT

clone size: NA
J gene: TRBJ1-1
D gene: NA
V gene: TRBV3-1
CDR3 protein: CASSRTSSGYPEAFF
CDR3 DNA: TGTGCCAGCAGCCGAACATCTTCTGGGTACCCTGAAGCTTTCTTT

clone size: NA
J gene: TRBJ2-3
D gene: TRBD2
V gene: TRBV20-1
CDR3 protein: CSARVAGGTDTQYF
CDR3 DNA: TGCAGTGCTAGAGTAGCGGGGGGCACAGATACGCAGTATTTT

clone size: NA
J gene: TRBJ2-5
D gene: NA
V gene: TRBV3-1
CDR3 protein: CASSPTAGQETQYF
CDR3 DNA: TGTGCCAGCAGCCCGACTGCGGGCCAAGAGACCCAGTACTTC

clone size: few
J gene: TRBJ1-3
D gene: NA
V gene: TRBV19
CDR3 protein: CASSIGASGNTIYF
CDR3 DNA: TGTGCCAGTAGTATAGGGGCGTCGGGAAACACCATATATTTT

clone size: NA
J gene: TRBJ2-1
D gene: NA
V gene: TRBV4-1
CDR3 protein: CASSRTRESSNNEQFF
CDR3 DNA: TGCGCCAGCAGCCGGACCCGCGAGAGTTCGAACAATGAGCAGTTCTTC

clone size: NA
J gene: TRBJ2-7
D gene: NA
V gene: TRBV19
CDR3 protein: CASTAGRTYEQYF
CDR3 DNA: TGTGCCAGTACCGCGGGGCGGACCTACGAGCAGTACTTC

clone size: NA
J gene: TRBJ2-1
D gene: TRBD2
V gene: TRBV3-1
CDR3 protein: CASSLSLAGVNNEQFF
CDR3 DNA: TGTGCCAGCAGCCTCTCTCTAGCGGGGGTGAACAATGAGCAGTTCTTC

clone size: few
J gene: TRBJ2-7
D gene: TRBD1
V gene: TRBV28
CDR3 protein: CASRNTRDREWYF
CDR3 DNA: TGTGCCAGCAGGAATACGAGGGACAGGGAGTGGTACTTC